This T cell receptor beta chain was found in a study of blood T cell repertoires in COVID-19. The wider study: COVID-19 samples collected from the United States, Italy and Spain covered acute and convalescent phases. Nucleic acid was either cDNA or gDNA, and it came from T cells, B-cell-depleted T cells, or PBMCs.

CDR1 MDHEN and CDR2 SYDVKM come from the germline V gene. With 6 bases removed from V and 4 bases from J, the gap between germline ends came to 9 bases. This CDR3 has 12 residues. TCRdb keeps only in-frame clones here, not all; method: immunoSEQ multiplex PCR. The repertoire has about 210,000 clones, about 91% of them found once; the top ten carry 0.95% to 1.5%. The source material was peripheral blood. This chain uses TRBV28 with TRBJ1-2; weak D call: TRBD1 (5 bases). This clonotype was obtained from a man aged 30 to 39 with acute or convalescent COVID-19. The CDR3 region has the DNA TGTGCCAGCAGCCCCGGGGGCTATGGCTACACCTTC. Its protein product is CASSPGGYGYTF.